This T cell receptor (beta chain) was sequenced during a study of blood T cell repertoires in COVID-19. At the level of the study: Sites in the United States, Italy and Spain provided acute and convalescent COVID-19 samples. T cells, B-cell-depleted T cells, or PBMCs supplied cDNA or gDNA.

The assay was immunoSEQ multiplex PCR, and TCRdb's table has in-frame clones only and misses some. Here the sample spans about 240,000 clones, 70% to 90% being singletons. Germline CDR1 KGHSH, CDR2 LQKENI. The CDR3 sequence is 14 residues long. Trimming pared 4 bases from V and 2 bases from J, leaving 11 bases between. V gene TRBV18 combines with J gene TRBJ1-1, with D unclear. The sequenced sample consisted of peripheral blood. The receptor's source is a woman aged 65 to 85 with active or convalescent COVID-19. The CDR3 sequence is CASSLDAVNTEAFF. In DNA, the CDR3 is TGTGCCAGCTCACTGGATGCGGTAAACACTGAAGCTTTCTTT.